These T cell receptor beta chains were read from a single sample in a study of blood T cells in healthy people across ages. MiXCR was run by TCRdb on the 5' RACE reads, yielding one entry per CDR3 protein. The sample holds hundreds of thousands of distinct CDR3 sequences, roughly 25% seen once. In addition, the sample was reused for a study of T cells of mothers and their children.

The sample consisted of blood. Receptors were obtained from a boy younger than 18 in good health. Each CDR3 is given with its conserved first and last residue. The order of the fields is D gene, J gene, clone size, V gene, CDR3 protein, CDR3 DNA. D genes are given only for firm matches. Rows may omit the clone size; those that give it use once, few, many or a size class.

D gene: NA; J gene: TRBJ1-2; clone size: few; V gene: TRBV10-2; CDR3 protein: CASGTENYGYTF; CDR3 DNA: TGCGCCAGCGGCACAGAAAACTATGGCTACACCTTC
D gene: NA; J gene: TRBJ2-1; clone size: few; V gene: TRBV11-2; CDR3 protein: CASSTVRGGAEQFF; CDR3 DNA: TGTGCCAGCAGCACCGTCAGGGGCGGGGCCGAGCAGTTCTTC
D gene: TRBD1; J gene: TRBJ2-7; clone size: NA; V gene: TRBV6-2/TRBV6-3; CDR3 protein: CASSYSRQGSRYEQYF; CDR3 DNA: TGTGCCAGCAGTTACTCGAGACAGGGGTCGCGGTACGAGCAGTACTTC
D gene: NA; J gene: TRBJ2-4; clone size: NA; V gene: TRBV20-1; CDR3 protein: CSAGGQASSKNIQYF; CDR3 DNA: TGCAGTGCCGGGGGGCAGGCTAGCTCCAAAAACATTCAGTACTTC
D gene: NA; J gene: TRBJ2-3; clone size: few; V gene: TRBV5-1; CDR3 protein: CASSWTTTDTQYF; CDR3 DNA: TGCGCCAGCAGTTGGACTACAACAGATACGCAGTATTTT
D gene: TRBD2; J gene: TRBJ2-1; clone size: few; V gene: TRBV24-1; CDR3 protein: CATSDPAGGPYNEQFF; CDR3 DNA: TGTGCCACCAGTGACCCGGCGGGGGGGCCTTACAATGAGCAGTTCTTC
D gene: NA; J gene: TRBJ2-5; clone size: many; V gene: TRBV5-1; CDR3 protein: CASSFRIQETQYF; CDR3 DNA: TGCGCCAGCAGCTTCAGGATACAAGAGACCCAGTACTTC
D gene: TRBD1; J gene: TRBJ2-5; clone size: NA; V gene: TRBV5-1; CDR3 protein: CASSHTPDRVKETQYF; CDR3 DNA: TGCGCCAGCAGCCATACCCCGGACAGGGTCAAAGAGACCCAGTACTTC
D gene: TRBD1; J gene: TRBJ2-7; clone size: NA; V gene: TRBV5-5; CDR3 protein: CASSWGQGNSYEQYF; CDR3 DNA: TGTGCCAGCAGCTGGGGACAGGGAAACTCCTACGAGCAGTACTTC
D gene: NA; J gene: TRBJ2-5; clone size: once; V gene: TRBV15; CDR3 protein: CATSRAGGGQTQYF; CDR3 DNA: TGTGCCACCAGCAGAGCTGGTGGGGGACAGACCCAGTACTTC
D gene: NA; J gene: TRBJ1-2; clone size: NA; V gene: TRBV20-1; CDR3 protein: CSARDPGTLNYGYTF; CDR3 DNA: TGCAGTGCTAGAGATCCAGGGACATTGAACTATGGCTACACCTTC
D gene: NA; J gene: TRBJ2-7; clone size: few; V gene: TRBV28; CDR3 protein: CASSPLGNGHGEYEQYF; CDR3 DNA: TGTGCCAGCAGTCCGCTGGGGAATGGTCATGGGGAGTACGAGCAGTACTTC
D gene: TRBD1; J gene: TRBJ1-4; clone size: NA; V gene: TRBV18; CDR3 protein: CASSPPGQGGEKLFF; CDR3 DNA: TGTGCCAGCTCACCACCCGGACAGGGGGGCGAAAAACTGTTTTTT
D gene: NA; J gene: TRBJ2-7; clone size: many; V gene: TRBV12-3/TRBV12-4; CDR3 protein: CASSFRSSYEQYF; CDR3 DNA: TGTGCCAGCAGTTTCCGGAGCTCCTACGAGCAGTACTTC
D gene: NA; J gene: TRBJ2-7; clone size: NA; V gene: TRBV7-6; CDR3 protein: CASSLEEDAEQYF; CDR3 DNA: TGTGCCAGCAGCCTAGAAGAGGACGCCGAGCAGTACTTC
D gene: NA; J gene: TRBJ1-2; clone size: few; V gene: TRBV12-3/TRBV12-4; CDR3 protein: CASSPGVHYGYTF; CDR3 DNA: TGTGCCAGCAGTCCCGGGGTTCACTATGGCTACACCTTC
D gene: TRBD1; J gene: TRBJ2-1; clone size: NA; V gene: TRBV25-1; CDR3 protein: CASSEPTGGYINEQFF; CDR3 DNA: TGTGCCAGCAGTGAACCTACAGGGGGCTACATCAATGAGCAGTTCTTC
D gene: NA; J gene: TRBJ2-1; clone size: few; V gene: TRBV24-1; CDR3 protein: CATSDLAGHEQFF; CDR3 DNA: TGTGCCACCAGTGATTTAGCAGGGCATGAGCAGTTCTTC
D gene: TRBD2; J gene: TRBJ2-4; clone size: few; V gene: TRBV3-1; CDR3 protein: CASSQRRGDESVQYF; CDR3 DNA: TGTGCCAGCAGCCAAAGGCGGGGGGATGAGTCCGTTCAGTACTTC
D gene: NA; J gene: TRBJ2-7; clone size: NA; V gene: TRBV12-5; CDR3 protein: CASGYSPGPGLLEQYF; CDR3 DNA: TGTGCTAGTGGTTACAGCCCGGGCCCAGGGCTCCTCGAGCAGTACTTC
D gene: NA; J gene: TRBJ1-2; clone size: few; V gene: TRBV27; CDR3 protein: CASSRKTGIVDGYTF; CDR3 DNA: TGTGCCAGCAGTCGTAAAACAGGGATTGTGGATGGCTACACCTTC
D gene: NA; J gene: TRBJ2-5; clone size: many; V gene: TRBV28; CDR3 protein: CASSTGYQETQYF; CDR3 DNA: TGTGCCAGCAGTACAGGGTACCAAGAGACCCAGTACTTC
D gene: TRBD1; J gene: TRBJ2-2; clone size: NA; V gene: TRBV2; CDR3 protein: CASSPGQAYTGELFF; CDR3 DNA: TGTGCCAGCAGCCCGGGACAGGCATACACCGGGGAGCTGTTTTTT
D gene: NA; J gene: TRBJ2-5; clone size: few; V gene: TRBV29-1; CDR3 protein: CSVEGGMGETQYF; CDR3 DNA: TGCAGCGTTGAAGGGGGAATGGGGGAGACCCAGTACTTC
D gene: TRBD2; J gene: TRBJ2-3; clone size: NA; V gene: TRBV5-1; CDR3 protein: CASSLVPSGVVDTQYF; CDR3 DNA: TGCGCCAGCAGCTTGGTGCCTAGCGGGGTGGTCGATACGCAGTATTTT
D gene: NA; J gene: TRBJ2-7; clone size: NA; V gene: TRBV7-2; CDR3 protein: CASSTRDRYYEQYF; CDR3 DNA: TGTGCCAGCAGCACTCGGGACCGGTACTACGAGCAGTACTTC
D gene: TRBD1; J gene: TRBJ2-7; clone size: many; V gene: TRBV3-1; CDR3 protein: CASTGQGPYEQYF; CDR3 DNA: TGTGCCAGCACGGGACAGGGGCCCTACGAGCAGTACTTC
D gene: TRBD2; J gene: TRBJ2-7; clone size: few; V gene: TRBV5-1; CDR3 protein: CASRSIAGGRVEQYF; CDR3 DNA: TGCGCCAGCAGGTCGATAGCGGGGGGGCGAGTCGAGCAGTACTTC
D gene: NA; J gene: TRBJ2-7; clone size: NA; V gene: TRBV20-1; CDR3 protein: CSAREYEQYF; CDR3 DNA: TGCAGTGCTAGAGAATACGAGCAGTACTTC
D gene: NA; J gene: TRBJ2-7; clone size: few; V gene: TRBV20-1; CDR3 protein: CSATAWGRYEQYF; CDR3 DNA: TGCAGTGCTACTGCTTGGGGCAGGTACGAGCAGTACTTC
D gene: TRBD2; J gene: TRBJ2-1; clone size: NA; V gene: TRBV5-1; CDR3 protein: CASSFNSGGSSYNEQFF; CDR3 DNA: TGCGCCAGCAGCTTCAATAGCGGGGGAAGCTCCTACAATGAGCAGTTCTTC
D gene: TRBD2; J gene: TRBJ2-5; clone size: NA; V gene: TRBV2; CDR3 protein: CASLARAGGDQETQYF; CDR3 DNA: TGTGCCAGCCTGGCTAGAGCGGGGGGCGACCAAGAGACCCAGTACTTC
D gene: NA; J gene: TRBJ2-5; clone size: few; V gene: TRBV18; CDR3 protein: CASSKLGEETQYF; CDR3 DNA: TGTGCCAGCTCAAAACTAGGGGAAGAGACCCAGTACTTC
D gene: TRBD2; J gene: TRBJ2-3; clone size: NA; V gene: TRBV3-1; CDR3 protein: CASSQSGGAPDTQYF; CDR3 DNA: TGTGCCAGCAGCCAAAGCGGGGGAGCCCCAGATACGCAGTATTTT
D gene: NA; J gene: TRBJ2-3; clone size: NA; V gene: TRBV28; CDR3 protein: CASSLPMTSGYAVF; CDR3 DNA: TGTGCCAGCAGTTTGCCCATGACCTCGGGATACGCAGTATTT
D gene: TRBD2; J gene: TRBJ2-7; clone size: many; V gene: TRBV20-1; CDR3 protein: CSALSQRGPYEQYF; CDR3 DNA: TGCAGTGCCCTGTCGCAGCGGGGCCCCTACGAGCAGTACTTC
D gene: TRBD1; J gene: TRBJ1-1; clone size: few; V gene: TRBV20-1; CDR3 protein: CSARTGMGTEAFF; CDR3 DNA: TGCAGTGCTCGGACAGGGATGGGTACTGAAGCTTTCTTT
D gene: NA; J gene: TRBJ2-7; clone size: NA; V gene: TRBV14; CDR3 protein: CASSQSHRSWAYEQYF; CDR3 DNA: TGTGCCAGCAGCCAATCCCACAGGAGTTGGGCCTACGAGCAGTACTTC
D gene: NA; J gene: TRBJ1-2; clone size: once; V gene: TRBV20-1; CDR3 protein: CSATGDLGYGYTF; CDR3 DNA: TGCAGTGCTACCGGGGACCTTGGCTATGGCTACACCTTC
D gene: NA; J gene: TRBJ2-2; clone size: NA; V gene: TRBV5-1; CDR3 protein: CASRTGTPNTGELFF; CDR3 DNA: TGCGCCAGCAGAACCGGGACACCGAACACCGGGGAGCTGTTTTTT
D gene: NA; J gene: TRBJ2-5; clone size: few; V gene: TRBV12-3/TRBV12-4; CDR3 protein: CASRALGPGGTQYF; CDR3 DNA: TGTGCCAGCAGAGCCTTAGGCCCCGGCGGGACCCAGTACTTC
D gene: NA; J gene: TRBJ2-4; clone size: NA; V gene: TRBV15; CDR3 protein: CATSRGGGLAKNIQYF; CDR3 DNA: TGTGCCACCAGCAGAGGAGGAGGTTTAGCCAAAAACATTCAGTACTTC
D gene: NA; J gene: TRBJ2-7; clone size: few; V gene: TRBV5-1; CDR3 protein: CASSLEQGSTLEQYF; CDR3 DNA: TGCGCCAGCAGCTTGGAGCAGGGCTCTACGCTTGAGCAGTACTTC
D gene: TRBD1; J gene: TRBJ2-7; clone size: NA; V gene: TRBV20-1; CDR3 protein: CSARDRRAYEQYF; CDR3 DNA: TGCAGTGCCAGGGACAGGAGAGCCTACGAGCAGTACTTC
D gene: NA; J gene: TRBJ2-2; clone size: NA; V gene: TRBV20-1; CDR3 protein: CSARRDGDTGELFF; CDR3 DNA: TGCAGTGCCCGCCGGGACGGGGACACCGGGGAGCTGTTTTTT
D gene: NA; J gene: TRBJ2-7; clone size: few; V gene: TRBV28; CDR3 protein: CAIRRAGSSYEQYF; CDR3 DNA: TGTGCCATCAGGCGGGCAGGAAGCTCCTACGAGCAGTACTTC
D gene: TRBD1; J gene: TRBJ2-1; clone size: few; V gene: TRBV12-3/TRBV12-4; CDR3 protein: CASTGTGEYEQFF; CDR3 DNA: TGTGCCAGCACAGGGACAGGGGAATATGAGCAGTTCTTC
D gene: NA; J gene: TRBJ2-7; clone size: NA; V gene: TRBV28; CDR3 protein: CASRRGGAPYEQYF; CDR3 DNA: TGTGCCAGCAGACGCGGCGGGGCTCCCTACGAGCAGTACTTC
D gene: NA; J gene: TRBJ2-5; clone size: NA; V gene: TRBV12-3/TRBV12-4; CDR3 protein: CASSLGQVNKQYF; CDR3 DNA: TGTGCCAGCAGTCTAGGCCAGGTGAATAAGCAGTACTTC
D gene: NA; J gene: TRBJ1-2; clone size: once; V gene: TRBV15; CDR3 protein: CATSRDSQGYTF; CDR3 DNA: TGTGCCACCAGCAGAGACAGTCAGGGCTACACCTTC
D gene: NA; J gene: TRBJ1-2; clone size: few; V gene: TRBV29-1; CDR3 protein: CSVYRLYGCTF; CDR3 DNA: TGCAGCGTTTACAGGCTCTATGGCTGCACCTTC
D gene: NA; J gene: TRBJ2-7; clone size: few; V gene: TRBV10-3; CDR3 protein: CAISEGEASYEQYF; CDR3 DNA: TGTGCCATCAGTGAGGGGGAGGCCAGTTACGAGCAGTACTTC
D gene: TRBD1; J gene: TRBJ1-2; clone size: few; V gene: TRBV6-5; CDR3 protein: CASRLQGTYGYTF; CDR3 DNA: TGTGCCAGCAGGTTACAGGGGACCTATGGCTACACCTTC
D gene: NA; J gene: TRBJ1-1; clone size: few; V gene: TRBV7-9; CDR3 protein: CASSLKIRSLDTEAFF; CDR3 DNA: TGTGCCAGCAGCTTAAAAATCCGGTCTTTAGACACTGAAGCTTTCTTT
D gene: TRBD2; J gene: TRBJ2-1; clone size: NA; V gene: TRBV3-1; CDR3 protein: CASSPGLAGASYF; CDR3 DNA: TGTGCCAGCAGCCCGGGACTAGCGGGGGCCTCGTACTTC
D gene: NA; J gene: TRBJ2-2; clone size: few; V gene: TRBV10-3; CDR3 protein: CAISGEPGSQNTGELFF; CDR3 DNA: TGTGCCATCAGTGGGGAACCTGGCTCTCAAAACACCGGGGAGCTGTTTTTT
D gene: NA; J gene: TRBJ2-7; clone size: few; V gene: TRBV3-1; CDR3 protein: CASSPEKGNYEQHF; CDR3 DNA: TGTGCCAGCAGCCCAGAGAAGGGGAACTACGAGCAGCACTTC
D gene: NA; J gene: TRBJ2-6; clone size: NA; V gene: TRBV28; CDR3 protein: CASSLSVGQPLSGANVLTF; CDR3 DNA: TGTGCCAGCAGTTTATCCGTGGGACAACCACTCTCTGGGGCCAACGTCCTGACTTTC